The next 3 T cell receptor beta chains were all read from a single sample in a study of vaccination and CD4 T cells after COVID-19. These receptors' targets are unknown. Documented treatment: roughly 10-day PBMC culture with coronavirus spike peptide pools or control peptides (ViraFEST assay). Oncomine TCR Beta short-read sequencing was applied to DNA from cultured CD4+ T cells. Via MiXCR, TCRdb re-called the PCR reads, giving one row per CDR3 protein. The repertoire holds 15,000 or so distinct CDR3 sequences, 50% to 55% seen once, with 7.8% in the top ten. The sample was CD4+ T cells from blood, cultured in vitro. These receptors all stem from a human donor who had recovered from COVID-19.

In its sample, this clonotype was seen a few times. This rearrangement joins TRBV11-2 to TRBJ2-1; D might be TRBD1 (5 bases). The ends were cut back, 5 bases at V and 14 bases at J, with 13 bases in the middle. The CDR3 is 11 residues long. The V gene's germline CDR1 is SGHAT and CDR2 FQNNGV. The CDR3 here is CASSPGSLEFF. In DNA form, the CDR3 reads TGTGCCAGCAGCCCAGGGTCCTTGGAGTTCTTC.

V usage is TRBV19 and J usage is TRBJ2-2; D not resolved. Germline loops: CDR1 LNHDA, CDR2 SQIVND (reference sequence). Trimming removed 6 bases at V and 0 bases at J, with 14 bases between. The CDR3 spans 16 residues. CDR3 sequence: CASRSGPLANTGELFF. The CDR3 region has the DNA TGTGCCAGTAGGTCGGGTCCTCTGGCGAACACCGGGGAGCTGTTTTTT.

The V gene is TRBV7-2, the J gene TRBJ1-5, with 7 bases aligning to TRBD1. The length of the CDR3 is 17 residues. Germline CDR1 is SGHTA and CDR2 is FQGNSA. Trimming took 1 base from V and 0 from J; bases not matched to a gene: 6. The CDR3 coding sequence is TGTGCCAGCAGCTTAGTGGGGGGACAGTATAGCAATCAGCCCCAGCATTTT. As protein: CASSLVGGQYSNQPQHF.